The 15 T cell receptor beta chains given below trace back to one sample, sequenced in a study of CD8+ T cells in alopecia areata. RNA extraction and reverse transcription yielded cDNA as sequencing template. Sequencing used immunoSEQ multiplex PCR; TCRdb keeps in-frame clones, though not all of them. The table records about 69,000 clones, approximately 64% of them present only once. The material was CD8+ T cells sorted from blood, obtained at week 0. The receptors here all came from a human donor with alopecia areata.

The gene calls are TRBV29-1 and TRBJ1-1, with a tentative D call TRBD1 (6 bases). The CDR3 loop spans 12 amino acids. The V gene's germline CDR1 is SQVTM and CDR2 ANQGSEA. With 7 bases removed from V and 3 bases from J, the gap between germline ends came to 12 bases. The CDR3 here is CSAADRYTEAFF. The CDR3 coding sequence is TGCAGCGCCGCGGACAGATACACTGAAGCTTTCTTT.

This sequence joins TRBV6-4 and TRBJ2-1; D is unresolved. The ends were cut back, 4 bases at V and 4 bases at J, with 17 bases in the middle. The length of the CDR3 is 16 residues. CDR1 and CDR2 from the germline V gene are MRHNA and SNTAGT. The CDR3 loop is CASSANPLGMYNEQFF. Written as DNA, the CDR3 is TGTGCCAGCAGTGCGAACCCTCTAGGGATGTACAATGAGCAGTTCTTC.

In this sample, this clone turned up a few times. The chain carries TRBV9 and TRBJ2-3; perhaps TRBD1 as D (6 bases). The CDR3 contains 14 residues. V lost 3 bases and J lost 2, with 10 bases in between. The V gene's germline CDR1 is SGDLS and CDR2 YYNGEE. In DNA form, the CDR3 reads TGTGCCAGCAGCGATGCAGGGGCCACAGATACGCAGTATTTT. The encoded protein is CASSDAGATDTQYF.

In nucleotides, the CDR3 is TGCGCCAGCAGCCAAGATTACCAGGATCGGGGCGAGCAGTACTTC. Protein product: CASSQDYQDRGEQYF. The V and J genes are TRBV4-1 and TRBJ2-7, with D possibly TRBD2 on 5 matching bases. CDR1 is MGHRA, CDR2 YSYEKL, per germline. V was clipped by 0 bases and J by 6 bases, with 15 bases between them. The CDR3 length is 15 residues.

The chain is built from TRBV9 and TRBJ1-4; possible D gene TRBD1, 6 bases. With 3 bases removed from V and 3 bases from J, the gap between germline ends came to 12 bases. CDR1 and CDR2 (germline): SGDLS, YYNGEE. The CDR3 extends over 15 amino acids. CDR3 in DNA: TGTGCCAGCAGCGACGGTGCAGGGGCTAATGAAAAACTGTTTTTT. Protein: CASSDGAGANEKLFF.

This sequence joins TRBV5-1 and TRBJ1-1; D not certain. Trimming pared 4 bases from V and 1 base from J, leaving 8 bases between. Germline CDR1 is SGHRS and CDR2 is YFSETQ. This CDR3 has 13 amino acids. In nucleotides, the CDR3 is TGCGCCAGCAGCCCCCGGGAGAACACTGAAGCTTTCTTT. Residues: CASSPRENTEAFF.

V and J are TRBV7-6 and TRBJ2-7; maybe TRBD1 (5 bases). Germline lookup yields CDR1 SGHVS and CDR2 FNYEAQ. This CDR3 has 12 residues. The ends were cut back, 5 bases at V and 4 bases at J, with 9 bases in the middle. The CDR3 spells CASSPDTYEQYF. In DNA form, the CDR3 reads TGTGCCAGCAGCCCGGACACTTACGAGCAGTACTTC.

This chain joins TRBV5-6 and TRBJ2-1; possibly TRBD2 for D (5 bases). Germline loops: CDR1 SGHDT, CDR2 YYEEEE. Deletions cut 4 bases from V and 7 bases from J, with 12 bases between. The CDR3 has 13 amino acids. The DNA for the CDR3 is TGTGCCAGCAGCCCCCTAGGCGGGAATGAGCAGTTCTTC. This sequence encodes CASSPLGGNEQFF.

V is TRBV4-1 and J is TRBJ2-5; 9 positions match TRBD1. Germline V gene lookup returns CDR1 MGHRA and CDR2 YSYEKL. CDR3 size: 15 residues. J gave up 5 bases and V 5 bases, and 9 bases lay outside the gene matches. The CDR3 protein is CASSYPGQGKETQYF. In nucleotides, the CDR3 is TGCGCCAGCAGCTATCCGGGACAGGGAAAGGAGACCCAGTACTTC.

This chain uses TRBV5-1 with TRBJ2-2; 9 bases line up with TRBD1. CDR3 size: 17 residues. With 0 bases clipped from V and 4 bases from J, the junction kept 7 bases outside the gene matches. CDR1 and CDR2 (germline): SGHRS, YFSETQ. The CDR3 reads CASSLAVGTGLTGELFF. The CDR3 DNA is TGCGCCAGCAGCTTGGCCGTAGGGACAGGGCTCACCGGGGAGCTGTTTTTT.

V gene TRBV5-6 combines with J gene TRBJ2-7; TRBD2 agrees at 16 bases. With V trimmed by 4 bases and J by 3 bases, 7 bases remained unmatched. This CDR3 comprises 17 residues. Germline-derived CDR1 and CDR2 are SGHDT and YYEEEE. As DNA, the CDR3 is TGTGCCAGCAGCCCTCCGGGACTAGCGGGAGGGCTCTACGAGCAGTACTTC. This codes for CASSPPGLAGGLYEQYF.

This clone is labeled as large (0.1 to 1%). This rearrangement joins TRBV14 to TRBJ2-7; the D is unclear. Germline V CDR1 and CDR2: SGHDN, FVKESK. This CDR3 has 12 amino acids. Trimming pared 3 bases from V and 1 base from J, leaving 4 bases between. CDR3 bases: TGTGCCAGCAGCCAGGAGTCCTACGAGCAGTACTTC. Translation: CASSQESYEQYF.

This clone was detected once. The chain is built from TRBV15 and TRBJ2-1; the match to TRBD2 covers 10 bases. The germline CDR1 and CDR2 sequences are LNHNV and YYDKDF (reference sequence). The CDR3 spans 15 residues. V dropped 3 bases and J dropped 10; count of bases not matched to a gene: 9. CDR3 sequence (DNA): TGTGCCACCAGCAGTAGCGGGAGGACGAACGTGGAGCAGTTCTTC. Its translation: CATSSSGRTNVEQFF.

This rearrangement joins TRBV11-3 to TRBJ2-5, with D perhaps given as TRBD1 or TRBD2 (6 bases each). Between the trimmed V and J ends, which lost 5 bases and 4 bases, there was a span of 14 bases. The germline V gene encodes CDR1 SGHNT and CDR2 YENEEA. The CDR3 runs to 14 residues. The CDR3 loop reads CASSTDGGSETQYF. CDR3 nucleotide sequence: TGTGCCAGCAGCACGGACGGGGGCTCAGAGACCCAGTACTTC.

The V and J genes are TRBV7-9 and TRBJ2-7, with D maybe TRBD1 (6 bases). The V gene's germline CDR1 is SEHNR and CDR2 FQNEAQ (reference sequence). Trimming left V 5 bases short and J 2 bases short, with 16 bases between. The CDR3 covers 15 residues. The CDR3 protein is CASSPQGSFTYEQYF. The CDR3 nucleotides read TGTGCCAGCAGCCCACAGGGTTCTTTCACCTACGAGCAGTACTTC. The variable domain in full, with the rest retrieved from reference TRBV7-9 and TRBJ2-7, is DTGVSQNPRHKITKRGQNVTFRCDPISEHNRLYWYRQTLGQGPEFLTYFQNEAQLEKSRLLSDRFSAERPKGSFSTLEIQRTEQGDSAMYLCASSPQGSFTYEQYFGPGTRLTVT.